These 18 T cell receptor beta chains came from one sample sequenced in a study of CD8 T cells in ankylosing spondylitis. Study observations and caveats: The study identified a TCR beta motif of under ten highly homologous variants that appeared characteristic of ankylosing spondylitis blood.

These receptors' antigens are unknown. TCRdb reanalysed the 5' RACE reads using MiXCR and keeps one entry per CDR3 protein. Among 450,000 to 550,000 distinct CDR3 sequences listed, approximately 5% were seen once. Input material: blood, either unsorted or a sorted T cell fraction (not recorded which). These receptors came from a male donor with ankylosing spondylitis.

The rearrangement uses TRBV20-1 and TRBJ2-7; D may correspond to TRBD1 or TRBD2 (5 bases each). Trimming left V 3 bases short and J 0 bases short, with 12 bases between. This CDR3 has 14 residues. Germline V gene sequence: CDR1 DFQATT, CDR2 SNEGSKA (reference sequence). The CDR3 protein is CSASWDAYSYEQYF. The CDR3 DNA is TGCAGTGCTAGCTGGGACGCATACTCCTACGAGCAGTACTTC.

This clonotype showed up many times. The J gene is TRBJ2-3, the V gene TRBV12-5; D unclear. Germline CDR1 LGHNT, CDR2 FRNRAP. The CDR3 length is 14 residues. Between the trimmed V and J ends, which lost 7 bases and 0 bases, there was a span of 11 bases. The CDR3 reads CASALSGSTDTQYF. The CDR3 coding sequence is TGTGCTAGTGCCCTCTCCGGGAGCACAGATACGCAGTATTTT. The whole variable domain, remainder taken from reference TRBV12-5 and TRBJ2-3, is DARVTQTPRHKVTEMGQEVTMRCQPILGHNTVFWYRQTMMQGLELLAYFRNRAPLDDSGMPKDRFSAEMPDATLATLKIQPSEPRDSAVYFCASALSGSTDTQYFGPGTRLTVL.

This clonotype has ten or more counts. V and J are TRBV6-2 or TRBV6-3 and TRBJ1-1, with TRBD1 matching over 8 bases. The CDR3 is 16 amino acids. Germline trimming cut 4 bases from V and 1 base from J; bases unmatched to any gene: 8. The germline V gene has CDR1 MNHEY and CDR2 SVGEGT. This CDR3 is CASSSATGTGNTEAFF. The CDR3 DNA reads TGTGCCAGCAGTTCCGCCACCGGGACAGGGAACACTGAAGCTTTCTTT.

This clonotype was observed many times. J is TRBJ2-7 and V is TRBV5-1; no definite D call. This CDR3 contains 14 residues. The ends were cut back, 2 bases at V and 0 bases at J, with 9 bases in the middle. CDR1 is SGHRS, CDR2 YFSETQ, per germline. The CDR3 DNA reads TGCGCCAGCAGCTTAGGGCAGCTCTCCTACGAGCAGTACTTC. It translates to CASSLGQLSYEQYF.

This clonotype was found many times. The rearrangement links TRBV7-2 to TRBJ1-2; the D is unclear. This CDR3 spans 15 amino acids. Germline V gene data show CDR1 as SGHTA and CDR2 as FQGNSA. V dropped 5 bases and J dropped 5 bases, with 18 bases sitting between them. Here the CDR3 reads CASSTSPLGPYGYTF. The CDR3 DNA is TGTGCCAGCAGCACCTCCCCGCTAGGGCCTTATGGCTACACCTTC.

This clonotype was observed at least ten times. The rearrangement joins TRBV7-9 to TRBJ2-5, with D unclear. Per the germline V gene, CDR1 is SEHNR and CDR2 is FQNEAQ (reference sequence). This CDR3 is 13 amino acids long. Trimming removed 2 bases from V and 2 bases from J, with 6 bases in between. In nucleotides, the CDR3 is TGTGCCAGCAGCTTATGGGATCAAGAGACCCAGTACTTC. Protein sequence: CASSLWDQETQYF. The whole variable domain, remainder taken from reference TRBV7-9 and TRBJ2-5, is DTGVSQNPRHKITKRGQNVTFRCDPISEHNRLYWYRQTLGQGPEFLTYFQNEAQLEKSRLLSDRFSAERPKGSFSTLEIQRTEQGDSAMYLCASSLWDQETQYFGPGTRLLVL.

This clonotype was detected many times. CDR3: CATSDGGFNQPQHF. The CDR3 region has the DNA TGTGCCACCAGTGATGGCGGGTTCAATCAGCCCCAGCATTTT. The chain is built from TRBV24-1 and TRBJ1-5, with unresolved D. Germline values: CDR1 KGHDR, CDR2 SFDVKD. There are 14 residues in the CDR3. Trimming left V 3 bases short and J 3 bases short, with 8 bases between.

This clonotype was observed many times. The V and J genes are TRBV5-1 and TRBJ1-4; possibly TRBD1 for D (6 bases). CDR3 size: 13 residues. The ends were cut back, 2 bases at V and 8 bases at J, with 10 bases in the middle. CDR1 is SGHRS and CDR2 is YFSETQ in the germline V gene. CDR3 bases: TGCGCCAGCAGCTTAGTAGGGGGGGAAAAACTGTTTTTT. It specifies CASSLVGGEKLFF.

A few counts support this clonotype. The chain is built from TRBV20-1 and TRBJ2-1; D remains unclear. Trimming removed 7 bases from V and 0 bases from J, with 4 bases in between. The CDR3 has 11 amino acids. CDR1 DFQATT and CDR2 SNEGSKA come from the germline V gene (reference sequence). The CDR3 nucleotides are TGCAGTGGGCACTCCTACAATGAGCAGTTCTTC. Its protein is CSGHSYNEQFF.

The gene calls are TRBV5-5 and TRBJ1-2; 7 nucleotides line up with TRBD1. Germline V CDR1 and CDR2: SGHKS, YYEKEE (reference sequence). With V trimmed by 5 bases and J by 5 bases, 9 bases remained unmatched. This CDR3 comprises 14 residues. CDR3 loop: CASRKEGQSYGYTF. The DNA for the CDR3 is TGTGCCAGCAGGAAGGAGGGACAGTCATATGGCTACACCTTC.

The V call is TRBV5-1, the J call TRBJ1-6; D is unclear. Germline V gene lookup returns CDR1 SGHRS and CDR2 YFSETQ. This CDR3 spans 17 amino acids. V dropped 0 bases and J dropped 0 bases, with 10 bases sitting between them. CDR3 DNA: TGCGCCAGCAGCTTGGGGGGAGTGAGCTCCTATAATTCACCCCTCCACTTT. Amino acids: CASSLGGVSSYNSPLHF.

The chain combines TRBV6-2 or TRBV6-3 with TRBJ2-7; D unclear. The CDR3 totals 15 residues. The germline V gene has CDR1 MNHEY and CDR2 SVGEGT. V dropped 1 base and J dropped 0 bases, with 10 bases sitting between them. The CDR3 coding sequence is TGTGCCAGCAGTTACTACTCGCGGAACTCCTACGAGCAGTACTTC. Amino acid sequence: CASSYYSRNSYEQYF.

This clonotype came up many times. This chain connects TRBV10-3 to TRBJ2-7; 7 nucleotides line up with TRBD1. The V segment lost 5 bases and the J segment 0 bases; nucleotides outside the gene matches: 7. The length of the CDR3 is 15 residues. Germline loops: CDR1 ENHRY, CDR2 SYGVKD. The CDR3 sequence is CAISNRGESSYEQYF. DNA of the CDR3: TGTGCCATCAGTAACAGGGGCGAGAGCTCCTACGAGCAGTACTTC.

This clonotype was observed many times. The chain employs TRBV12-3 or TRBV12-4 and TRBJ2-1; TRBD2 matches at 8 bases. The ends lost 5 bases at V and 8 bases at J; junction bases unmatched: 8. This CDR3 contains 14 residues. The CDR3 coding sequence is TGTGCCAGCAGTCTTATAGCGGGAAAGGATGAGCAGTTCTTC. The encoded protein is CASSLIAGKDEQFF.

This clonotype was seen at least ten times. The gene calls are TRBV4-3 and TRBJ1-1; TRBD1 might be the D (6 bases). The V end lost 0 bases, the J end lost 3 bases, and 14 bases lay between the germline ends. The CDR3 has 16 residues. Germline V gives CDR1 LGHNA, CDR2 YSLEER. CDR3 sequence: CASSQDRYRADTEAFF. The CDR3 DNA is TGCGCCAGCAGCCAAGATCGGTACAGGGCGGACACTGAAGCTTTCTTT.

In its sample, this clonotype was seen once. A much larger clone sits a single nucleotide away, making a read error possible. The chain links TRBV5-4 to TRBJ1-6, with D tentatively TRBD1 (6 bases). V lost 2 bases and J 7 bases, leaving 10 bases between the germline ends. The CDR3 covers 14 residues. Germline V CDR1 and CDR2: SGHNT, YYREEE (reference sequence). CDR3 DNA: TGTGCCAGCAGCTTAGAAAGGGGGAATTCACCCCTCCACTTT. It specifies CASSLERGNSPLHF.

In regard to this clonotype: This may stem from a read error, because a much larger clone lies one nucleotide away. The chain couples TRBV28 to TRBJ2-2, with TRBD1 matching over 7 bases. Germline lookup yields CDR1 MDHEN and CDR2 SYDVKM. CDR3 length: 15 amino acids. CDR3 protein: CASSYPGTDTRELFF. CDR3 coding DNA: TGTGCCAGCAGTTACCCCGGGACAGACACCAGGGAGCTGTTTTTT. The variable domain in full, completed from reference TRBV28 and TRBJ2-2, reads DVKVTQSSRYLVKRTGEKVFLECVQDMDHENMFWYRQDPGLGLRLIYFSYDVKMKEKGDIPEGYSVSREKKERFSLILESASTNQTSMYLCASSYPGTDTRELFFGEGSRLTVL.

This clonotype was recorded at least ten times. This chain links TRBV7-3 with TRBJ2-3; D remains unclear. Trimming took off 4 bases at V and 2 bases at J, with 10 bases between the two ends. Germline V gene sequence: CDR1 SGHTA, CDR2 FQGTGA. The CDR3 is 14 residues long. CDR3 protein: CASSSRPYTDTQYF. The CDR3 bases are TGTGCCAGCAGCTCCCGGCCCTACACAGATACGCAGTATTTT.